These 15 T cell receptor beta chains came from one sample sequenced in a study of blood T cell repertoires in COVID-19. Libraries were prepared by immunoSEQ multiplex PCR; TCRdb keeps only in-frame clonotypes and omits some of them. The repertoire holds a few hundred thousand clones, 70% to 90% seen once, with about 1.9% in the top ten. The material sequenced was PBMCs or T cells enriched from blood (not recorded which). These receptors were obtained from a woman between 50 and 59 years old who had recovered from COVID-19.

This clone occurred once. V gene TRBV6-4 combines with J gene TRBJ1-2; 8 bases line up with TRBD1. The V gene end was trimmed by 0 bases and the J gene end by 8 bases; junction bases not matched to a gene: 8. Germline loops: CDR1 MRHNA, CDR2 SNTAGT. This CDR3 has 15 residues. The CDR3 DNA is TGTGCCAGCAGTGACTCGGGGACAGGTCTCATGGGCTACACCTTC. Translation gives CASSDSGTGLMGYTF.

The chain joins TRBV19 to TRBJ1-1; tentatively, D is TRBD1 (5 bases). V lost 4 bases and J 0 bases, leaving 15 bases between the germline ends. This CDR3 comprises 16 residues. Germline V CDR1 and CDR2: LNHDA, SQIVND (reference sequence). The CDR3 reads CASSKGPQIMNTEAFF. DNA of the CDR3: TGTGCCAGTAGTAAGGGGCCCCAGATCATGAACACTGAAGCTTTCTTT. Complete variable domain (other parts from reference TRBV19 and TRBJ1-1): DGGITQSPKYLFRKEGQNVTLSCEQNLNHDAMYWYRQDPGQGLRLIYYSQIVNDFQKGDIAEGYSVSREKKESFPLTVTSAQKNPTAFYLCASSKGPQIMNTEAFFGQGTRLTVV.

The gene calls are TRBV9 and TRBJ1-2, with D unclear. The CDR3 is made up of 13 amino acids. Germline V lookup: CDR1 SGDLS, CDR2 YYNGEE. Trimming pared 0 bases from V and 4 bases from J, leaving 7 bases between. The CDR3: CASSVASGYGYTF. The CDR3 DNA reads TGTGCCAGCAGCGTAGCGTCAGGCTATGGCTACACCTTC.

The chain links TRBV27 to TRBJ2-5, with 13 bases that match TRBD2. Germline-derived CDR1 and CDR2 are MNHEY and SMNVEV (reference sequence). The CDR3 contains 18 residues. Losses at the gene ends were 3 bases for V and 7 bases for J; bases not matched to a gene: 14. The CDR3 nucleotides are TGTGCCAGCAGTTTCCTCGGGTCGGGGACTAGCGGGGCCGGGACCCAGTACTTC. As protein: CASSFLGSGTSGAGTQYF.

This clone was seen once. CDR3 loop: CSASGDRGATGYTF. CDR3 nucleotide sequence: TGCAGTGCTAGTGGGGATCGGGGGGCGACAGGCTACACCTTC. V is TRBV20-1 and J is TRBJ1-2; D may be TRBD1 (6 bases). The CDR3 is made up of 14 amino acids. CDR1 DFQATT and CDR2 SNEGSKA come from the germline V gene (reference sequence). V was trimmed by 3 bases and J by 8 bases, leaving 19 bases between them.

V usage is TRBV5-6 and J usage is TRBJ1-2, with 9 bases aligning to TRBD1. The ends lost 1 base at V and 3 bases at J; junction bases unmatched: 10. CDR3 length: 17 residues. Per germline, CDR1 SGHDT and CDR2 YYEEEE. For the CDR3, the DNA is TGTGCCAGCAGCTTGTTTCCGGAGGGACAGGGAGACTATGGCTACACCTTC. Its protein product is CASSLFPEGQGDYGYTF.

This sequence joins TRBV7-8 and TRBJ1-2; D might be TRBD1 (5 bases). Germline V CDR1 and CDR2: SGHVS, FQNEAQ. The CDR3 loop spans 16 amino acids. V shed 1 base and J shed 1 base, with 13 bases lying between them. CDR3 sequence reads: CASSLGPGIDNYGYTF. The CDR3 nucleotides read TGTGCCAGCAGCTTAGGGCCAGGGATCGATAACTATGGCTACACCTTC.

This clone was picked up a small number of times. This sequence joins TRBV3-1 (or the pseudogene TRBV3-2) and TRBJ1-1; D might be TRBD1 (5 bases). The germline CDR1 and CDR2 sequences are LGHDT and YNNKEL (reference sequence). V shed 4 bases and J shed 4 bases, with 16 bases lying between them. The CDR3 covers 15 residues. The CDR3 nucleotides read TGTGCCAGCAGCCCGGACTACCGAGGGACCACTGAAGCTTTCTTT. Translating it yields CASSPDYRGTTEAFF.

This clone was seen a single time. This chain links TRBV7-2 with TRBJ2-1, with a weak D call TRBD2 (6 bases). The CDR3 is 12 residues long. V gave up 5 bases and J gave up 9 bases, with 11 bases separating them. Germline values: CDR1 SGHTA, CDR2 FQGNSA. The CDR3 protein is CASSPSVSEQFF. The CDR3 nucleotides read TGTGCCAGCAGCCCTAGCGTTAGTGAGCAGTTCTTC.

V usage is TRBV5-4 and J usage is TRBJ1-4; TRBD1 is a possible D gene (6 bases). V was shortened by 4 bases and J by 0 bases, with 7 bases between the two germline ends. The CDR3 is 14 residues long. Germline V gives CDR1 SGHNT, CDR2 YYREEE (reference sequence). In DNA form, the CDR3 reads TGTGCCAGCAGCCCAGGGGCAACTAATGAAAAACTGTTTTTT. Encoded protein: CASSPGATNEKLFF.

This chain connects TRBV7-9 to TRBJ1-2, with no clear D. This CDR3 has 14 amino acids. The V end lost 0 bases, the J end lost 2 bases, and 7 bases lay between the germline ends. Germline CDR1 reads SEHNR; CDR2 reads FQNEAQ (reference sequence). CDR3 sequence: CASSLAGSNYGYTF. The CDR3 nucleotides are TGTGCCAGCAGCTTAGCCGGGTCGAACTATGGCTACACCTTC.

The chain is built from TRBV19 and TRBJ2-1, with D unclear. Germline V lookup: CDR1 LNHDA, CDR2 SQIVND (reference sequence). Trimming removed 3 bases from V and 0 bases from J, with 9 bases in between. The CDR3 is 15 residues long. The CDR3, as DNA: TGTGCCAGTAGTATGGCTTTAAGCTCCTACAATGAGCAGTTCTTC. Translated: CASSMALSSYNEQFF.

The CDR3 DNA reads as TGTGCCAGCAGGCGCGAGCGGACTAGCGGCTACGAGCAGTACTTC. This codes for CASRRERTSGYEQYF. This chain uses TRBV28 with TRBJ2-7; 10 bases are a match to TRBD2. There are 15 residues in the CDR3. With 6 bases clipped from V and 3 bases from J, the junction kept 8 bases outside the gene matches. Germline CDR1 MDHEN, CDR2 SYDVKM.

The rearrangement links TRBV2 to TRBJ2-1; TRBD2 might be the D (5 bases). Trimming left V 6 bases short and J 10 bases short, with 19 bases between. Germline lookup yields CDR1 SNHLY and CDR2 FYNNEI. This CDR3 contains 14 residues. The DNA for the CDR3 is TGTGCCAGCAGCGGAAGAGGAGGTATTCAAGAGCAGTTCTTC. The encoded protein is CASSGRGGIQEQFF.

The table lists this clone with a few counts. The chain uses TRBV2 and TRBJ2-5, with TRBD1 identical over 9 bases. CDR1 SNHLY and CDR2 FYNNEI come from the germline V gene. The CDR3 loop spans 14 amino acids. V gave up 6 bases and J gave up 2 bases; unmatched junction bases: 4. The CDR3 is CASSRDRAQETQYF. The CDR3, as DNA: TGTGCCAGCAGCCGGGACAGGGCTCAAGAGACCCAGTACTTC.